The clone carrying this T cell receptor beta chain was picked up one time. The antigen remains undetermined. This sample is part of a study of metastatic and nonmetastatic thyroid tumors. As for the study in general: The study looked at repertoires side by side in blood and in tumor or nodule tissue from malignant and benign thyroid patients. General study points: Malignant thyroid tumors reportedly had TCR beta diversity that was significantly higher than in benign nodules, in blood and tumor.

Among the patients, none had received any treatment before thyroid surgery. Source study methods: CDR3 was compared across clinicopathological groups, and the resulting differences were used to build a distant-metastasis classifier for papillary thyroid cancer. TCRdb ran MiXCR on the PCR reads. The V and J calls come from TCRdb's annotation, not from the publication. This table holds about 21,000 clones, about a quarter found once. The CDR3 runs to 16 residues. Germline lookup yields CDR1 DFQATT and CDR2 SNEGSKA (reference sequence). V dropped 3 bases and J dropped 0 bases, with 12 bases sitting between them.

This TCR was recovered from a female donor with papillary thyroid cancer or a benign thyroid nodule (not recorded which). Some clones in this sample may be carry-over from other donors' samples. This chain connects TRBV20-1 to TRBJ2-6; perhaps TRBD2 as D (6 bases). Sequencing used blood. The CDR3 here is CSASGRRGSGANVLTF. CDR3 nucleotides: TGCAGTGCTAGCGGGAGAAGAGGCTCTGGGGCCAACGTCCTGACTTTC.